Listed here are 14 T cell receptor beta chains from one sample, sequenced in a study of blood T cell repertoires in COVID-19. Generated by immunoSEQ multiplex PCR, the TCRdb table keeps only in-frame clones and is missing some. The sample carries 190,000 or so clones, around 87% recorded once. The source material was peripheral blood. The receptors originated from a middle-aged man with active or convalescent COVID-19.

The chain has TRBV5-1 and TRBJ1-3; 7 bases map to TRBD1. This CDR3 is 18 amino acids long. V gave up 3 bases and J gave up 1 base; unmatched junction bases: 13. Germline CDR1 reads SGHRS; CDR2 reads YFSETQ. The CDR3 region has the DNA TGCGCCAGCAGCTACAGGGGTACCTCGACCTTTTCTGGAAACACCATATATTTT. It codes for CASSYRGTSTFSGNTIYF. Complete variable domain (other parts from reference TRBV5-1 and TRBJ1-3): KAGVTQTPRYLIKTRGQQVTLSCSPISGHRSVSWYQQTPGQGLQFLFEYFSETQRNKGNFPGRFSGRQFSNSRSEMNVSTLELGDSALYLCASSYRGTSTFSGNTIYFGEGSWLTVV.

J is TRBJ1-2 and V is TRBV19; no definite D call. The ends were cut back, 2 bases at V and 1 base at J, with 8 bases in the middle. Germline CDR1 LNHDA, CDR2 SQIVND (reference sequence). The CDR3 is 14 amino acids. In DNA, the CDR3 is TGTGCCAGTAGTATACTTCAGGATAACTATGGCTACACCTTC. Encoded protein: CASSILQDNYGYTF.

In its sample, this clone was seen once. The rearrangement uses TRBV19 and TRBJ2-5; a weak D match, TRBD1 (5 bases). The CDR3 extends over 13 amino acids. Trimming took off 5 bases at V and 5 bases at J, with 12 bases between the two ends. Germline CDR1 LNHDA, CDR2 SQIVND (reference sequence). Written as DNA, the CDR3 is TGTGCCAGTAGTCAACAGGCCGTCGAGACCCAGTACTTC. Translated, it gives CASSQQAVETQYF.

The sample holds one count of this clone. The chain links TRBV28 to TRBJ1-5, with D perhaps matching TRBD1 (5 bases). Germline V gives CDR1 MDHEN, CDR2 SYDVKM. Deletions cut 7 bases from V and 2 bases from J, with 9 bases between. This CDR3 contains 13 residues. For the CDR3, the DNA is TGTGCCAGCATGGAACAGGGCAATCAGCCCCAGCATTTT. It codes for CASMEQGNQPQHF.

The table lists this clone with a count of one. The chain employs TRBV5-5 and TRBJ2-4; TRBD2 aligns across 9 bases. CDR3 length equals 15 residues. Trimming cost V 1 base and J 7 bases; bases outside gene matches: 6. From germline, CDR1 is SGHKS and CDR2 YYEKEE (reference sequence). The CDR3 coding sequence is TGTGCCAGCAGCTTGCCTGTAGCGGGGGCGAACATTCAGTACTTC. Translation: CASSLPVAGANIQYF.

To note about this clone: Other DNA sequences in the same sample also yield this CDR3. The rearrangement links TRBV30 to TRBJ1-2; 10 bases map to TRBD1. V was clipped by 3 bases and J by 3 bases; unmatched bases: 1. CDR3 length equals 13 residues. CDR1 GTSNPN and CDR2 SVGIG come from the germline V gene (reference sequence). The CDR3 nucleotides read TGTGCCTGGAGCGGACAGGGGGACTATGGCTACACCTTC. Encoded protein: CAWSGQGDYGYTF.

The chain combines TRBV11-3 with TRBJ2-1; D not resolved. The CDR3 is made up of 12 amino acids. Germline loops: CDR1 SGHNT, CDR2 YENEEA. Trimming pared 4 bases from V and 7 bases from J, leaving 8 bases between. As DNA, the CDR3 is TGTGCCAGCAGCTCGGTTCGGAATGAGCAGTTCTTC. Translating it yields CASSSVRNEQFF.

This chain uses TRBV5-5 with TRBJ1-2; 7 bases agree with TRBD1. Germline V gives CDR1 SGHKS, CDR2 YYEKEE (reference sequence). The V and J ends lost 8 bases and 1 base, in that order; junction bases with no gene match: 11. This CDR3 is 15 amino acids long. CDR3 DNA: TGTGCCAGTTTGGGACAGACTCAACTTAACTATGGCTACACCTTC. This gives the protein CASLGQTQLNYGYTF. Drawing the rest from reference TRBV5-5 and TRBJ1-2, the complete variable domain is DAGVTQSPTHLIKTRGQQVTLRCSPISGHKSVSWYQQVLGQGPQFIFQYYEKEERGRGNFPDRFSARQFPNYSSELNVNALLLGDSALYLCASLGQTQLNYGYTFGSGTRLTVV.

The chain is built from TRBV11-3 and TRBJ1-2; 10 positions match TRBD1. The CDR3 extends over 15 amino acids. With V trimmed by 5 bases and J by 5 bases, 8 bases remained unmatched. From germline, CDR1 is SGHNT and CDR2 YENEEA. The CDR3 DNA sequence: TGTGCCAGCAGCCTGGGGGACAGGGGATGGTATGGCTACACCTTC. Protein product: CASSLGDRGWYGYTF.

The V gene is TRBV6-5, the J gene TRBJ1-1; 10 bases agree with TRBD1. Trimming took 6 bases from V and 1 from J; bases not matched to a gene: 5. The germline CDR1 and CDR2 sequences are MNHEY and SVGAGI. The CDR3 runs 15 residues. CDR3 protein: CASRPRDRGNTEAFF. CDR3 sequence (DNA): TGTGCCAGCAGACCTAGGGACAGGGGGAACACTGAAGCTTTCTTT.

The chain has TRBV19 and TRBJ2-6; 12 nucleotides match TRBD1. J lost 6 bases, V lost 4 bases, and 13 bases had no gene match. This CDR3 contains 19 residues. From germline, CDR1 is LNHDA and CDR2 SQIVND (reference sequence). The CDR3 sequence: CASSRGGGQGASLANVLTF. The CDR3 DNA reads TGTGCCAGTAGTAGAGGAGGGGGACAGGGGGCTAGCCTGGCCAACGTCCTGACTTTC.

The genes are TRBV27 and TRBJ2-6; 9 positions match TRBD1. Germline CDR1 reads MNHEY; CDR2 reads SMNVEV (reference sequence). The CDR3 totals 16 residues. CDR3 residues: CATKPQGAQGANVLTF. As DNA, the CDR3 is TGTGCGACGAAGCCACAGGGGGCACAAGGGGCCAACGTCCTGACTTTC. Full variable domain (remainder filled in from reference TRBV27 and TRBJ2-6): EAQVTQNPRYLITVTGKKLTVTCSQNMNHEYMSWYRQDPGLGLRQIYYSMNVEVTDKGDVPEGYKVSRKEKRNFPLILESPSPNQTSLYFCATKPQGAQGANVLTFGAGSRLTVL.

This clone was seen only once. The J gene is TRBJ1-1, the V gene TRBV10-3; 9 bases are a match to TRBD1. The CDR3 has 14 residues. With V trimmed by 4 bases and J by 6 bases, 6 bases remained unmatched. The germline CDR1 and CDR2 sequences are ENHRY and SYGVKD. The CDR3 here is CAISAGTGLAEAFF. The CDR3 region has the DNA TGTGCCATCAGTGCCGGGACAGGGTTGGCTGAAGCTTTCTTT.

The chain uses TRBV4-2 and TRBJ2-1, with D maybe TRBD2 (5 bases). The CDR3 covers 14 residues. Germline V gene sequence: CDR1 LGHNA, CDR2 YNFKEQ. V lost 0 bases to trimming and J lost 10 bases, with 13 bases between them. This CDR3 is CASSQDRAGTEQFF. The DNA for the CDR3 is TGTGCCAGCAGCCAAGATAGGGCGGGCACCGAGCAGTTCTTC.